This is a list of T cell receptor beta chains from one sample in a study of cytomegalovirus exposure and HLA in healthy donors. Assay used: immunoSEQ multiplex PCR; TCRdb lists only in-frame clones, some missing. The sample yields roughly 100,000 clones, about 88% seen once. The specimen was PBMCs. The receptor set was obtained from a woman aged 18-29 years in good health and CMV-seropositive. CDR3s include the opening cysteine and the closing phenylalanine or tryptophan. D genes are given only for firm matches. Clone size, where shown, is once, few, many, or a class for clones that have expanded.

TRBV5-4	NA	TRBJ2-1	NA	TGTGCCAGCAGCTTGGAGGGGCAGATTTCAGGCAATGAGCAGTTCTTC	CASSLEGQISGNEQFF
TRBV11-3	NA	TRBJ1-1	few	TGTGCCAGCAGTCGAGAGGGATACACTGAAGCTTTCTTT	CASSREGYTEAFF
TRBV11-2	NA	TRBJ2-2	NA	TGTGCCAGCAGCTCACAGGGTTGGGGGGAGCTGTTTTTT	CASSSQGWGELFF
TRBV6-4	NA	TRBJ1-6	NA	TGTGCCAGCAGTGAGTTTGGGGGGGGAAATTCACCCCTCCACTTT	CASSEFGGGNSPLHF
TRBV14	NA	TRBJ2-5	NA	TGTGCCAGCAGCCAAGGGGGCGGGGACCCCGGCGAGACCCAGTACTTC	CASSQGGGDPGETQYF
TRBV15	TRBD1	TRBJ1-2	NA	TGTGCCACCAGCAGTCCTCCGGGACAGGGGACACCTAACTATGGCTACACCTTC	CATSSPPGQGTPNYGYTF
TRBV6-6	NA	TRBJ2-7	NA	TGTGCCAGCAGTTACAATCGGGACGAGCAGTACTTC	CASSYNRDEQYF
TRBV5-1	TRBD1	TRBJ2-7	NA	TGCGCCAGCAGCACCAGACAGGGGGGCGAGCAGTACTTC	CASSTRQGGEQYF
TRBV19	TRBD1	TRBJ2-7	NA	TGTGCCAGTAGGCAATCGGGACAGGGATTTCAGGAGCAGTACTTC	CASRQSGQGFQEQYF
TRBV6-5	NA	TRBJ1-2	NA	TGTGCCACCCGCACCCGGGTTGTGGGTAACTATGGCTACACCTTC	CATRTRVVGNYGYTF
TRBV30	NA	TRBJ1-1	NA	TGTGCCTGGAGTCCGGCGGGGTACACTGAAGCTTTCTTT	CAWSPAGYTEAFF
TRBV5-4	TRBD1	TRBJ1-1	NA	TGTGCCAGCAGCCTCGAGGACAGGGGCACTGAAGCTTTCTTT	CASSLEDRGTEAFF
TRBV28	NA	TRBJ1-2	NA	TGTGCCAGCAGTCTTGACAGGCCCTATGGCTACACCTTC	CASSLDRPYGYTF
TRBV10-1	TRBD2	TRBJ2-3	few	TGCGCCAGCAGTGACTTACTAGCGGGAACCTCAAGCACAGATACGCAGTATTTT	CASSDLLAGTSSTDTQYF
TRBV28	TRBD1	TRBJ2-1	NA	TGTGCCAGCAATAGTATACAGGGGACCTACAATGAGCAGTTCTTC	CASNSIQGTYNEQFF
TRBV30	NA	TRBJ1-5	NA	TGTGCCTGGAGTGTACGCGGGGACCAGCCCCAGCATTTT	CAWSVRGDQPQHF
TRBV7-9	TRBD2	TRBJ2-1	NA	TGTGCCAGCAGCTCTAGCGGGGGAGCTCCTTGGAATGAGCAGTTCTTC	CASSSSGGAPWNEQFF
TRBV5-5	TRBD1	TRBJ2-1	NA	TGTGCCAGCAGGGAGACAGGGCGGAGTGAGCAGTTCTTC	CASRETGRSEQFF
TRBV18	NA	TRBJ2-6	NA	TGTGCCAGCTCACCCTACTCAAGCTCTGGGGCCAACGTCCTGACTTTC	CASSPYSSSGANVLTF
TRBV29-1	TRBD1	TRBJ1-6	NA	TGCAGCGCAACCTTGAGGGGGCAGGGAAATAATTCACCCCTCCACTTT	CSATLRGQGNNSPLHF
TRBV27	NA	TRBJ1-1	NA	TGTGCCAGCAGTTTGGGAGGGAACACTGAAGCTTTCTTT	CASSLGGNTEAFF
TRBV5-1	TRBD1	TRBJ1-2	NA	TGCGCCAGCAGCCGGGACAGCCGCTATGGCTACACCTTC	CASSRDSRYGYTF
TRBV11-3	TRBD1	TRBJ2-1	NA	TGTGCCAGCAGCTTGGGGACAGGTATGAGGAATGAGCAGTTCTTC	CASSLGTGMRNEQFF
TRBV5-1	TRBD1	TRBJ2-1	few	TGCGCCAGCAGCGCCAATCCGGGGACAGGGTACAATGAGCAGTTCTTC	CASSANPGTGYNEQFF